These 3 T cell receptor beta chains were sequenced from one sample in a study of CD8 T cells in ankylosing spondylitis. TCRdb recomputed calls from the 5' RACE reads with MiXCR, one row per CDR3 protein. The sample has roughly 240,000 distinct CDR3 sequences, 7.5% to 9.5% seen once. Specimen: blood, either unsorted or a sorted T cell fraction (not recorded which). The receptor set was obtained from a female donor with ankylosing spondylitis or in good health (not recorded which).

The table lists this clonotype with many counts. This chain links TRBV7-2 with TRBJ1-2, with 11 bases matching TRBD1. The CDR3 consists of 13 residues. The germline V gene encodes CDR1 SGHTA and CDR2 FQGNSA. Unmatched junction bases numbered 4, after V lost 5 bases and J lost 8 bases. CDR3 in DNA: TGTGCCAGCAGCCCTAGGACAGGGGGCGGCTACACCTTC. Residues: CASSPRTGGGYTF.

This clonotype was counted many times. The chain joins TRBV5-1 to TRBJ1-2; 7 positions agree with TRBD1. This CDR3 region has 15 residues. The V segment lost 3 bases and the J segment 4 bases; nucleotides outside the gene matches: 9. The germline CDR1 and CDR2 sequences are SGHRS and YFSETQ. DNA of the CDR3: TGCGCCAGCAGCTCCTCCCCTGCAGGGGGCTATGGCTACACCTTC. It encodes CASSSSPAGGYGYTF.

This clonotype was counted ten times or more. The chain is built from TRBV4-3 and TRBJ2-7, with D tentatively TRBD2 (6 bases). The V gene lost 3 bases and the J gene lost 2 bases, with 14 bases spanning the gap. This CDR3 region has 15 residues. Germline CDR1 LGHNA, CDR2 YSLEER. The CDR3 region has the DNA TGCGCCAGCAGCCATGACCTGACGGGGGCCTACGAGCAGTACTTC. Protein product: CASSHDLTGAYEQYF.